The clone carrying this T cell receptor beta chain was seen a handful of times. Its antigen remains unidentified. This sample was included in a study of blood T cells in healthy people across ages. General study results and limits: Long-lived donors exceeded aged donors in naive CD4+ cells and diversity.

The V end lost 0 bases, the J end lost 6 bases, and 17 bases lay between the germline ends. The CDR3 contains 16 residues. CDR1 is SGHTA and CDR2 is FQGNSA in the germline V gene. Then a second PCR, running about 7 to 11 cycles, was carried out with a sample-barcoded 5' primer and a J-beta primer mix. TCRdb reprocessed the 5' RACE reads via MiXCR and lists one record per CDR3 protein. The sample includes around 1.1 million distinct CDR3 sequences, roughly two fifths of them seen just once. This receptor was taken from a man aged 18 to 35 in good health. J is TRBJ1-2 and V is TRBV7-2; D ambiguous. The material sequenced was blood. The CDR3 reads CASSLAYGRAKDGYTF. The DNA of the CDR3 is TGTGCCAGCAGCTTAGCGTATGGTAGGGCCAAGGATGGCTACACCTTC.